Listed here are 21 T cell receptor beta chains from one sample, sequenced in a study of shared clonotypes between healthy human individuals. Repertoires were generated with immunoSEQ multiplex PCR, while TCRdb's copy carries only in-frame clones and drops some. The sample holds some 1,900,000 clones, over 85% seen once. Naive CD8 isolation took CD45RO-negative cells positively selected for CCR7 and excluded terminally differentiated effector memory CD45RA+ cells. Sequenced input: naive CD8+ T cells sorted from blood. These receptors all stem from a man aged 18-30 years in good health.

This chain connects TRBV7-8 to TRBJ2-1; D is unresolved. The CDR3 contains 13 residues. Germline CDR1 is SGHVS and CDR2 is FQNEAQ. Trimming took off 1 base at V and 6 bases at J, with 7 bases between the two ends. The CDR3 bases are TGTGCCAGCAGCTTAGACCCAGGCAATGAGCAGTTCTTC. This encodes CASSLDPGNEQFF.

The CDR3 DNA reads as TGTGCCAGCAGCCATTCAGGGGCCCCCTACAATGAGCAGTTCTTC. Amino acid sequence: CASSHSGAPYNEQFF. This rearrangement joins TRBV7-8 to TRBJ2-1, with TRBD1 as a possible D gene (6 bases). The CDR3 spans 15 residues. CDR1 is SGHVS, CDR2 FQNEAQ, per germline. Trimming removed 5 bases at V and 2 bases at J, with 13 bases between.

The chain carries TRBV9 and TRBJ2-7; 9 positions match TRBD1. The J segment lost 5 bases and the V segment lost 4 bases, leaving 7 bases of the junction unmatched. Germline loops: CDR1 SGDLS, CDR2 YYNGEE. The length of the CDR3 is 14 residues. In DNA form, the CDR3 reads TGTGCCAGCAGCCGCCCGGGACAGGGCGACGAGCAGTACTTC. Its protein product is CASSRPGQGDEQYF. Supplemented by reference TRBV9 and TRBJ2-7, the full variable domain reads DSGVTQTPKHLITATGQRVTLRCSPRSGDLSVYWYQQSLDQGLQFLIQYYNGEERAKGNILERFSAQQFPDLHSELNLSSLELGDSALYFCASSRPGQGDEQYFGPGTRLTVT.

About this clone itself: The same CDR3 is also encoded by other DNA sequences in this sample. The V call is TRBV19, the J call TRBJ2-7; 7 bases match TRBD1. The CDR3 has 14 amino acids. V trimming: 1 base; J trimming: 2 bases; junction bases outside the gene matches: 2. From germline, CDR1 is LNHDA and CDR2 SQIVND (reference sequence). CDR3 region: CASSIGDRPYEQYF. CDR3 nucleotide sequence: TGTGCCAGTAGTATAGGGGACAGACCCTACGAGCAGTACTTC.

V usage is TRBV4-3 and J usage is TRBJ2-7; a possible D gene is TRBD1 (7 bases). The V and J ends lost 4 bases and 5 bases respectively, with 18 bases between them. CDR1 LGHNA and CDR2 YSLEER come from the germline V gene. This CDR3 contains 15 residues. This CDR3 reads CASSPSVGGGHEQYF. CDR3 DNA sequence: TGCGCCAGCAGCCCAAGTGTAGGAGGGGGCCACGAGCAGTACTTC.

This clone was counted a few times. This chain joins TRBV28 and TRBJ2-7, with unresolved D. The V gene's germline CDR1 is MDHEN and CDR2 SYDVKM. V was cut by 7 bases and J by 6 bases, with 13 bases left in between. The CDR3 contains 12 residues. DNA of the CDR3: TGTGCCAGCAACCCCGGCAGGCTCGAGCAGTACTTC. Amino acid sequence: CASNPGRLEQYF.

The chain has TRBV19 and TRBJ1-6; maybe TRBD1 (5 bases). Germline CDR1 reads LNHDA; CDR2 reads SQIVND (reference sequence). Trimming shortened V by 5 bases and J by 6 bases, and 14 bases separated the two germline ends. The CDR3 totals 15 residues. In DNA form, the CDR3 reads TGTGCCAGTAGTGCCTCCCGGGACGCTAATTCACCCCTCCACTTT. Encoded protein: CASSASRDANSPLHF.

This CDR3 is CATTPAGELFF. The CDR3 DNA reads TGCGCCACCACACCTGCCGGGGAGCTGTTTTTT. This sequence joins TRBV10-2 and TRBJ2-2; D is unresolved. The CDR3 sequence is 11 residues long. The germline CDR1 and CDR2 sequences are WSHSY and SAAADI. Trimming shortened V by 10 bases and J by 6 bases, and 9 bases separated the two germline ends.

V usage is TRBV6-1 and J usage is TRBJ2-6, with D possibly TRBD2 on 7 matching bases. Germline V gene lookup returns CDR1 MNHNS and CDR2 SASEGT. Trimming stripped 3 bases from V and 0 bases from J, with 12 bases between. CDR3 length: 17 residues. CDR3 DNA sequence: TGTGCCAGCAGTGAGGCAGGGGAGGGCTCTGGGGCCAACGTCCTGACTTTC. It codes for CASSEAGEGSGANVLTF.

The chain carries TRBV19 and TRBJ1-1; TRBD1 aligns across 7 bases. This CDR3 is 14 amino acids long. Germline CDR1 reads LNHDA; CDR2 reads SQIVND (reference sequence). V lost 7 bases to trimming and J lost 1 base; unmatched junction nucleotides: 6. CDR3 sequence reads: CASTTGVRNTEAFF. CDR3 bases: TGTGCCAGTACCACAGGGGTGCGGAACACTGAAGCTTTCTTT.

The J gene is TRBJ1-2, the V gene TRBV10-2, with D perhaps matching TRBD1 (5 bases). The CDR3 is 15 amino acids. Trimming shortened V by 0 bases and J by 8 bases, and 16 bases separated the two germline ends. Germline CDR1 WSHSY, CDR2 SAAADI. The CDR3 region is CASSESLGPVRGYTF. The CDR3 nucleotides read TGCGCCAGCAGTGAGTCGCTGGGGCCGGTCAGAGGCTACACCTTC.

The chain combines TRBV6-1 with TRBJ2-7, with unresolved D. V shed 5 bases and J shed 5 bases, with 7 bases lying between them. CDR3 length: 11 residues. Germline lookup yields CDR1 MNHNS and CDR2 SASEGT. The chain's CDR3 is CASSWVHEQYF. CDR3 sequence (DNA): TGTGCCAGCAGTTGGGTCCACGAGCAGTACTTC.

This clone appeared a single time. The chain recombines TRBV7-8 with TRBJ2-5; D ambiguous. The CDR3 runs to 17 residues. CDR1 is SGHVS, CDR2 FQNEAQ, per germline. Between the trimmed V and J ends, which lost 5 bases and 1 base, there was a span of 20 bases. The DNA of the CDR3 is TGTGCCAGCAGCCCAGGATCGGTTTTCGGGCTCCAAGAGACCCAGTACTTC. Its protein is CASSPGSVFGLQETQYF.

Concerning this clone: A read error may explain this, as a much larger clone is one base away. At the DNA level, this CDR3 is encoded by other sequences in the same sample as well. The V and J genes are TRBV7-9 and TRBJ2-7; D gene unclear. CDR1 is SEHNR and CDR2 is FQNEAQ in the germline V gene (reference sequence). The CDR3 covers 11 residues. Trimming pared 1 base from V and 4 bases from J, leaving 2 bases between. The DNA for the CDR3 is TGTGCCAGCAGCTTAGAATACGAGCAGTACTTC. Amino acid sequence: CASSLEYEQYF.

The J gene is TRBJ1-1, the V gene TRBV7-6; no definite D call. Between the trimmed V and J ends, which lost 1 base and 7 bases, there was a span of 10 bases. The CDR3 extends over 13 amino acids. Germline values: CDR1 SGHVS, CDR2 FNYEAQ. Here the CDR3 DNA reads TGTGCCAGCAGCTTAGTGGGCAGCTTTGAAGCTTTCTTT. Its protein product is CASSLVGSFEAFF.

The rearrangement joins TRBV4-1 to TRBJ2-7; possibly TRBD1 for D (6 bases). Trimming stripped 0 bases from V and 2 bases from J, with 14 bases between. This CDR3 is built from 16 residues. Per germline, CDR1 MGHRA and CDR2 YSYEKL. The chain's CDR3 is CASSQEGQPQTYEQYF. The CDR3 DNA reads as TGCGCCAGCAGCCAAGAAGGACAGCCACAAACCTACGAGCAGTACTTC.

The chain employs TRBV5-1 and TRBJ2-7, with D perhaps being TRBD1 or TRBD2 (5 bases each). The CDR3 consists of 13 residues. The germline gives CDR1 SGHRS, CDR2 YFSETQ. The ends were cut back, 7 bases at V and 3 bases at J, with 14 bases in the middle. CDR3 bases: TGCGCCAGCCACGGGGACGGCCACTACGAGCAGTACTTC. Protein sequence: CASHGDGHYEQYF.

A remark on this clone: Different DNA sequences within this sample yield the same CDR3. V and J are TRBV6-5 and TRBJ2-1; weak D call: TRBD2 (5 bases). The V gene lost 2 bases and the J gene lost 10 bases, with 6 bases spanning the gap. CDR1 and CDR2 from the germline V gene are MNHEY and SVGAGI. The CDR3 extends over 11 amino acids. CDR3 sequence reads: CASSYPGEQFF. The CDR3, as DNA: TGTGCCAGCAGTTACCCGGGGGAGCAGTTCTTC.

V is TRBV13 and J is TRBJ2-5, with D possibly matching TRBD2 (6 bases). V was clipped by 4 bases and J by 0 bases, with 15 bases between them. The germline CDR1 and CDR2 sequences are PRHDT and FYEKMQ (reference sequence). The CDR3 is 16 residues long. CDR3 residues: CASSSLEGGNQETQYF. CDR3 nucleotide sequence: TGTGCCAGCAGCTCTCTGGAGGGCGGGAACCAAGAGACCCAGTACTTC.

V gene TRBV20-1 combines with J gene TRBJ1-1; D is unclear. Deletions cut 3 bases from V and 8 bases from J, with 10 bases between. The CDR3 is made up of 11 amino acids. Germline V gene data show CDR1 as DFQATT and CDR2 as SNEGSKA (reference sequence). The CDR3 DNA reads TGCAGTGCTAGCAGCGGCGGAGAAGCTTTCTTT. It is translated as CSASSGGEAFF.

The V call is TRBV27, the J call TRBJ1-4; D ambiguous. V lost 5 bases to trimming and J lost 6 bases, with 16 bases between them. From germline, CDR1 is MNHEY and CDR2 SMNVEV (reference sequence). CDR3 length: 15 residues. This chain's CDR3 is CASSPSDLGYEKLFF. The CDR3 DNA reads as TGTGCCAGCAGTCCCTCCGACCTGGGCTATGAAAAACTGTTTTTT.